The sequence of this T cell receptor beta chain was determined in a study of cytomegalovirus exposure and HLA in healthy donors. Study outcomes and limitations: Among CMV-associated TCR beta chains, most appeared HLA-restricted in a later analysis. The study put some 150 TCR beta chains on its list as cytomegalovirus-associated. Later genetic work tied a missense DCLRE1C variant to beta-chain V and J trimming.

Use of 60 Vbeta and 13 Jbeta primers characterized the PCR. Here immunoSEQ multiplex PCR was the method, and the copy in TCRdb shows in-frame clones only, minus some. Here the sample spans approximately 190,000 clones, roughly 84% being singletons. Worth noting for this clone: Antigen: not known.

The TCR comes from a woman aged 50 to 60 in good health and CMV-seropositive. Sequenced: PBMCs.

The CDR3 region is CASSNRTGPLKAGELFF. CDR3 sequence (DNA): TGTGCCAGCAGCAACCGGACAGGGCCTCTTAAGGCCGGGGAGCTGTTTTTT. The chain carries TRBV9 and TRBJ2-2; 8 bases are shared with TRBD1. This CDR3 comprises 17 residues. In germline, CDR1 is SGDLS, CDR2 YYNGEE. Trimming cost V 4 bases and J 6 bases; bases outside gene matches: 14.